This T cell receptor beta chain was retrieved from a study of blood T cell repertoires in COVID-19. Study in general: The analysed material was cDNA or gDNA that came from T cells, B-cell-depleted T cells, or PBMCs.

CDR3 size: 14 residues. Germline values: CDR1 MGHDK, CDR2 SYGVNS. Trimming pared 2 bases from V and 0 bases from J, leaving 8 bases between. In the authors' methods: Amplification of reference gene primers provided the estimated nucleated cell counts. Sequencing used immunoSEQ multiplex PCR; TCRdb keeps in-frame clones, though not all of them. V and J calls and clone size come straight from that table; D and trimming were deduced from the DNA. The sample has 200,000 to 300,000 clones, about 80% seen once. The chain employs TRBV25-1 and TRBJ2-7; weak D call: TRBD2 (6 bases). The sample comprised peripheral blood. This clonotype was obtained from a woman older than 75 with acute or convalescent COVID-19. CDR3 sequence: CASSEDGSSYEQYF. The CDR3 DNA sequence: TGTGCCAGCAGTGAAGACGGGAGCTCCTACGAGCAGTACTTC.